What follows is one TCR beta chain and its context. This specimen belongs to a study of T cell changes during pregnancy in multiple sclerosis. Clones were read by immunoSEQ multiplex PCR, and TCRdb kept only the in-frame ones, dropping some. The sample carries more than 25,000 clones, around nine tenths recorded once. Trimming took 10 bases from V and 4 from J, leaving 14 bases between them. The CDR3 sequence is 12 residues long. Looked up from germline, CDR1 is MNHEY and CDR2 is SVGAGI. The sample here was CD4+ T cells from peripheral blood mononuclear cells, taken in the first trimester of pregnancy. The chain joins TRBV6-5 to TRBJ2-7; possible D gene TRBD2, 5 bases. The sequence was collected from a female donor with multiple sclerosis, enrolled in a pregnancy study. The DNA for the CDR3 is TGTGCCACCTCGCCCGGGGAGTACGAGCAGTACTTC. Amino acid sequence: CATSPGEYEQYF.